This TCR beta chain was identified in a study of radiotherapy plus CTLA-4 blockade in lung cancer. Some clones are missing from TCRdb's copy, which holds only in-frame ones; the method was immunoSEQ multiplex PCR. This table has roughly 57,000 clones, roughly 79% appearing once. This clone was recorded a few times. The sequence was obtained from a human donor with non-small cell lung cancer whose response to radiotherapy plus ipilimumab could not be evaluated. Source: peripheral blood, taken from a patient treated with radiotherapy plus ipilimumab.

The CDR3 sequence is CASSLGRVTYNEQFF. The CDR3 DNA is TGTGCCAGCAGCTTAGGCAGGGTCACCTACAATGAGCAGTTCTTC. The rearrangement joins TRBV7-9 to TRBJ2-1; D perhaps matches TRBD1 (5 bases). CDR1 is SEHNR and CDR2 is FQNEAQ in the germline V gene (reference sequence). V lost 1 base to trimming and J lost 2 bases, with 9 bases between them. CDR3 size: 15 residues.